This TCR beta chain was documented in a study of post-analysis software for immune sequencing data. Study context: Relapsing-remitting, secondary progressive and progressive-relapsing forms of multiple sclerosis all featured among disease courses.

Study outcomes and limitations: Patients showed TRBV5-6, TRBV5-1 and TRBV20-1 among 4 or 5 TRBV segments more frequent than in controls.

Included in the TCR beta cDNA libraries were unique molecular identifiers. Via MiXCR, TCRdb re-called the PCR reads, giving one row per CDR3 protein. The profile covers 150,000 to 200,000 distinct CDR3 sequences, with around 34% appearing a single time and 25% to 30% taken by the ten largest. Germline CDR1 reads SEHNR; CDR2 reads FQNEAQ (reference sequence). Trimming removed 1 base at V and 3 bases at J, with 7 bases between. The CDR3 runs to 13 residues. As concerns this clonotype: Its antigen remains unknown.

The chain couples TRBV7-9 to TRBJ2-7; D might be TRBD2 (5 bases). The receptor comes from a girl aged 10 to 17 with multiple sclerosis. This specimen was blood, taken after autologous hematopoietic stem cell transplantation. CDR3 coding DNA: TGTGCCAGCAGCTTAGTCGGGAACTACGAGCAGTACTTC. It specifies CASSLVGNYEQYF.